This TCR beta chain was recorded in a study of cytomegalovirus exposure and HLA in healthy donors. Using immunoSEQ multiplex PCR, the repertoire was profiled, and TCRdb retains in-frame clones only, with some absent. Of 55,000 to 80,000 clones in the sample, 85% to 95% were seen once. The receptor's source is a woman aged 18-30 years in good health and CMV-seropositive. The specimen was PBMCs.

CDR3: CASSLDSGYGYTF. CDR3 DNA sequence: TGTGCCAGCAGCTTGGACAGTGGATATGGCTACACCTTC. The chain carries TRBV5-5 and TRBJ1-2; no clear D gene. V was pared by 0 bases and J by 5 bases, with 8 bases between. Germline assignment: CDR1 SGHKS and CDR2 YYEKEE (reference sequence). The CDR3 is made up of 13 amino acids.